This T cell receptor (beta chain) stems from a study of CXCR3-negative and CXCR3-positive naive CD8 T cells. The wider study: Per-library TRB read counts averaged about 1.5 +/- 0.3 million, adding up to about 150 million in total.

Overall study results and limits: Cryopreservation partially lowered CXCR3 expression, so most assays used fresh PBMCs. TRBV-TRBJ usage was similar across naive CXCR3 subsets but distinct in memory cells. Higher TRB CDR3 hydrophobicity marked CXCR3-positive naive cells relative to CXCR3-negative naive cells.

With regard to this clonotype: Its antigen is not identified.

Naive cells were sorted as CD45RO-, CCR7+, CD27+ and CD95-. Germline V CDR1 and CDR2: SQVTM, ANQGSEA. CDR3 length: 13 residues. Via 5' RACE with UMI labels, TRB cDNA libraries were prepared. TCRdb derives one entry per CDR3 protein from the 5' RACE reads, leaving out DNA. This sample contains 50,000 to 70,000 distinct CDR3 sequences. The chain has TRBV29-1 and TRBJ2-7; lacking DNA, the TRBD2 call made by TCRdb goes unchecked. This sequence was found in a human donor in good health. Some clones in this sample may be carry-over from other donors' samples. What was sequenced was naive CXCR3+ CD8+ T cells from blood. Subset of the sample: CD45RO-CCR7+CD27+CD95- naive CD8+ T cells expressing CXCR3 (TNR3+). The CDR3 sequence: CSVAGPASREQYF.